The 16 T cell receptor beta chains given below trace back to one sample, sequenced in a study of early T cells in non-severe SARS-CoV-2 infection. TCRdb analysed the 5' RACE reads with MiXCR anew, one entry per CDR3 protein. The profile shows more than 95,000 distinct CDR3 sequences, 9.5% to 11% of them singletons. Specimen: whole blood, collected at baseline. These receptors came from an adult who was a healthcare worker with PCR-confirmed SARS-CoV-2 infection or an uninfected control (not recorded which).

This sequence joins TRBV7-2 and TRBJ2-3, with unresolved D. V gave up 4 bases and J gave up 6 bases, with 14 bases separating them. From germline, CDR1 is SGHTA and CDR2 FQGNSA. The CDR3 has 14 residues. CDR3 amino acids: CASSSQYKGDTQYF. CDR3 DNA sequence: TGTGCCAGCAGCTCCCAGTATAAAGGGGATACGCAGTATTTT.

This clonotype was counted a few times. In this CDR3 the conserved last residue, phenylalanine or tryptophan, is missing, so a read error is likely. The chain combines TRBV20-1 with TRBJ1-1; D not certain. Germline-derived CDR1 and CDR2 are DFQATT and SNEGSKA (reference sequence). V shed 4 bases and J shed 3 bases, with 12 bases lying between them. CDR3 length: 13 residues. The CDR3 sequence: CSATHSYYTEAFL. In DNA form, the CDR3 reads TGCAGTGCTACACACAGTTATTACACTGAAGCTTTCCTT.

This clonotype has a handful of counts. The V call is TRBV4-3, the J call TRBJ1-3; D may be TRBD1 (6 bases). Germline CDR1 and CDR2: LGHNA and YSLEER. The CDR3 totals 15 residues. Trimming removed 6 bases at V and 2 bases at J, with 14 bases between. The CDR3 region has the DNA TGCGCCAGCAGTTCCTCAGCAGGGGCTGGAAACACCATATATTTT. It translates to CASSSSAGAGNTIYF.

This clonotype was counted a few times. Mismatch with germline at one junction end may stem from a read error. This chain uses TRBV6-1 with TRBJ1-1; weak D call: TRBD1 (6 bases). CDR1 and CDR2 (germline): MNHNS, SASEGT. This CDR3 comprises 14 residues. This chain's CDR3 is CASSGFRGNTEVFF. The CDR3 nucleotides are TGTGCCAGCAGTGGTTTCAGGGGCAACACTGAAGTTTTCTTT.

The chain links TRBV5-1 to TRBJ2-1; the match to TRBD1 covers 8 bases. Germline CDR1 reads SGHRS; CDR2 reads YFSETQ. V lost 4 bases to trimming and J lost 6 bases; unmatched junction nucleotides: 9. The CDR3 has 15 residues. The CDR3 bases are TGCGCCAGCAGCCTAGGACAGGGTTTCTTCAATGAGCAGTTCTTC. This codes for CASSLGQGFFNEQFF.

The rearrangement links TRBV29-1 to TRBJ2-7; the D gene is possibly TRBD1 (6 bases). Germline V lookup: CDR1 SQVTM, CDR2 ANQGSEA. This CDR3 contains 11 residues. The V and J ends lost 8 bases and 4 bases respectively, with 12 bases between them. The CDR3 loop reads CSQGRGYEQYF. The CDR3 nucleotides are TGCAGCCAGGGCAGGGGTTACGAGCAGTACTTC.

The CDR3 protein is CASSPGIAGIVEQFF. The CDR3 DNA reads TGTGCCAGCAGCCCCGGAATAGCGGGGATAGTTGAGCAGTTCTTC. The chain combines TRBV7-3 with TRBJ2-1; 8 bases are a match to TRBD2. The CDR3 runs to 15 residues. J lost 9 bases, V lost 5 bases, and 12 bases had no gene match. Germline V gene lookup returns CDR1 SGHTA and CDR2 FQGTGA.

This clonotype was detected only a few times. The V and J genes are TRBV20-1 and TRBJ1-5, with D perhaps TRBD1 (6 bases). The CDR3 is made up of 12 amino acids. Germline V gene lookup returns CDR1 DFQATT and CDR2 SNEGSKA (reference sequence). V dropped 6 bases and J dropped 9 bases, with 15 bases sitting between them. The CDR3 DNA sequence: TGCAGTGCCAGTACAGGGTTACGGCCCCAGCATTTT. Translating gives CSASTGLRPQHF.

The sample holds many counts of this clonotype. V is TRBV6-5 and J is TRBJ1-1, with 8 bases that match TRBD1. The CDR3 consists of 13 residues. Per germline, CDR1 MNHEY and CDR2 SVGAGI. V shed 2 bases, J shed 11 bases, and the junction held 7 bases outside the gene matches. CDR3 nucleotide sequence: TGTGCCAGCAGTTACGCCAGGGGGCAAGGGGCTTTCTTT. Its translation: CASSYARGQGAFF.

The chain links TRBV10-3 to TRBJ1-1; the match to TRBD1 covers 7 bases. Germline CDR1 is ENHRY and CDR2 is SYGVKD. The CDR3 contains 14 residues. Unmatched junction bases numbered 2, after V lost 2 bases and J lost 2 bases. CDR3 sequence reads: CAISEDRENTEAFF. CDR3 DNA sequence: TGTGCCATCAGTGAGGACAGGGAAAACACTGAAGCTTTCTTT.

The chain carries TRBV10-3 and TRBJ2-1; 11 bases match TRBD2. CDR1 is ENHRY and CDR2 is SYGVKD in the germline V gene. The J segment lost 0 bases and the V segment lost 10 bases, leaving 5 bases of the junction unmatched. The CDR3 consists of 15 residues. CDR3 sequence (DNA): TGTGCCACACTAGCGGGAGAAGCCTCCTACAATGAGCAGTTCTTC. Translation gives CATLAGEASYNEQFF.

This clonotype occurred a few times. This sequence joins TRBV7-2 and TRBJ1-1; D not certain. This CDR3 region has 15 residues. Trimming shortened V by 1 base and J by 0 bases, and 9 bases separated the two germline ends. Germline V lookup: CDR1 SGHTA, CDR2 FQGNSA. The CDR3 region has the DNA TGTGCCAGCAGCTTAGGGGTGAATATGAACACTGAAGCTTTCTTT. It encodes CASSLGVNMNTEAFF.

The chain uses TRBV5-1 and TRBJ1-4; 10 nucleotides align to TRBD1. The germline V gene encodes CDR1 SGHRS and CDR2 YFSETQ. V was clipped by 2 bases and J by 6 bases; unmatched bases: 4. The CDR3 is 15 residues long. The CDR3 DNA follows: TGCGCCAGCAGCTTCGGGACAGGGGCTGATGAAAAACTGTTTTTT. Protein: CASSFGTGADEKLFF.

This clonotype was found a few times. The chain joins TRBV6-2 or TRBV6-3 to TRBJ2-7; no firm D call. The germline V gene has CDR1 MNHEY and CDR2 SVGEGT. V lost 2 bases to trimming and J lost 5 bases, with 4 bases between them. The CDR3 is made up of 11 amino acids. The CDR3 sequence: CASSYVNEQYF. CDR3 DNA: TGTGCCAGCAGTTACGTAAACGAGCAGTACTTC.

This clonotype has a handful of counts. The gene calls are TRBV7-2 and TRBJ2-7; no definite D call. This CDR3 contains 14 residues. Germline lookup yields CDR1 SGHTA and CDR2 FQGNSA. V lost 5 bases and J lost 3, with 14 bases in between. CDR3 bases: TGTGCCAGCAGCCAGGACGCACTATTCTACGAGCAGTACTTC. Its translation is CASSQDALFYEQYF.

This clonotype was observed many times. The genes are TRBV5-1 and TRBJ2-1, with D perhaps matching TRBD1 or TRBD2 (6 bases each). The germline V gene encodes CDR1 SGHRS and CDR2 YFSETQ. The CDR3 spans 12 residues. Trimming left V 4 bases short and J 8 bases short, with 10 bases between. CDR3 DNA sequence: TGCGCCAGCAGCGTGGGGGGCGATGAGCAGTTCTTC. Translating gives CASSVGGDEQFF.